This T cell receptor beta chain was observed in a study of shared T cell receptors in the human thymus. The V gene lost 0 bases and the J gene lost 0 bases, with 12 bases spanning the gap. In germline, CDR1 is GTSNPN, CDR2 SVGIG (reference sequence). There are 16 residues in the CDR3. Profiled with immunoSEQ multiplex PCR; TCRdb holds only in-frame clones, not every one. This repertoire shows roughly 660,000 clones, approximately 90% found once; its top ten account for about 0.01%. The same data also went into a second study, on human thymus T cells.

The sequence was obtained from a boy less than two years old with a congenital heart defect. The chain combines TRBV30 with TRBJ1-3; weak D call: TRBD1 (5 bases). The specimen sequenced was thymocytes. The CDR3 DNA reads TGTGCCTGGAGTGTAGGGGCAGGAGACTCTGGAAACACCATATATTTT. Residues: CAWSVGAGDSGNTIYF.